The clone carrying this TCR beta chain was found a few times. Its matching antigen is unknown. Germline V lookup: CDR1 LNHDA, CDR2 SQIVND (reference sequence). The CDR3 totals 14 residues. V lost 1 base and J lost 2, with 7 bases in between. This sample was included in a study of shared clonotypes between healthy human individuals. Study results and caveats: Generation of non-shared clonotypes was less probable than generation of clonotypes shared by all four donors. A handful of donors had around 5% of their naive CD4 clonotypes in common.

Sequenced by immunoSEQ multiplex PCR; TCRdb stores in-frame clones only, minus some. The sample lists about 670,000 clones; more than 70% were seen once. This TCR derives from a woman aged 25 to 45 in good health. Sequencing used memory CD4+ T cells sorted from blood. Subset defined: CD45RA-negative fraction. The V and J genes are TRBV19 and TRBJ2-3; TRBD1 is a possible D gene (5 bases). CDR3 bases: TGTGCCAGTAGTATAGGCAGGGACACAGATACGCAGTATTTT. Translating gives CASSIGRDTDTQYF.